What follows describes a single T cell receptor beta chain. The antigen is undetermined. The CDR3 totals 13 residues. V lost 5 bases to trimming and J lost 12 bases, with 17 bases between them. Germline values: CDR1 KGHSH, CDR2 LQKENI. This record comes from a study of T cell responses to AZD1222 COVID-19 vaccine. Points from the study as a whole: Dominant at 160-218 and 743-854, vaccine-associated CD4 TCRs also spanned spike.

The repertoire was sequenced with immunoSEQ multiplex PCR; TCRdb's copy has only in-frame clones and lacks some. The profile shows roughly 200,000 clones, roughly 94% of them singletons. The J gene is TRBJ2-1, the V gene TRBV18, with D uncertain. The starting material was peripheral blood, obtained 28 days after the second dose of the MenACWY control vaccine. This clonotype was obtained from an adult who received the MenACWY meningococcal vaccine as a control. The CDR3 nucleotides are TGTGCCAGCTCATCCCCCCTCATGGCCGGGCAGTTCTTC. Encoded protein: CASSSPLMAGQFF.